This T cell receptor (beta chain) was captured by sequencing in a study of T cell responses to AZD1222 COVID-19 vaccine. Repertoires were generated with immunoSEQ multiplex PCR, while TCRdb's copy carries only in-frame clones and drops some. The repertoire has 100,000 to 150,000 clones, roughly 90% of them found once; the top ten carry about 4.3%. This clone was seen only once. From germline, CDR1 is SGHNT and CDR2 YYREEE (reference sequence). V lost 0 bases, J lost 0 bases, and 9 bases lay in between. The length of the CDR3 is 15 residues. The material was peripheral blood, obtained on day 0 of AZD1222 vaccination. The J gene is TRBJ1-1, the V gene TRBV5-4; D is perhaps TRBD1 (5 bases). The TCR originated in an adult in good health. Written as DNA, the CDR3 is TGTGCCAGCAGCTTGGCGGGGCGGATGAACACTGAAGCTTTCTTT. Its protein product is CASSLAGRMNTEAFF.